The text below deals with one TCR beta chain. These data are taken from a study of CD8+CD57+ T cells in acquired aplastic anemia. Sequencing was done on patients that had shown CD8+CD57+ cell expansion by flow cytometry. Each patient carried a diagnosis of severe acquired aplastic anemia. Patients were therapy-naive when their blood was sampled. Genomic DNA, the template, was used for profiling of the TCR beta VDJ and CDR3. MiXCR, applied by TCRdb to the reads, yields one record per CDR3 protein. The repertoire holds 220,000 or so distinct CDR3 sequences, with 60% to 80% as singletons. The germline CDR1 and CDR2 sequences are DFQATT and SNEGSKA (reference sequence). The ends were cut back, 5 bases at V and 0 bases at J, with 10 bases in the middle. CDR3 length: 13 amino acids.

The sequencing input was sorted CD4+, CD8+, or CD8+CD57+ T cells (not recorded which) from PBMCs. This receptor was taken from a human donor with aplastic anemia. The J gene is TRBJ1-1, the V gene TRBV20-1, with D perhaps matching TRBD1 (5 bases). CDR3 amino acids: CSAVDKMNTEAFF. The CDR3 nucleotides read TGCAGTGCTGTGGACAAGATGAACACTGAAGCTTTCTTT.